This TCR beta chain is from a study of blood T cell repertoires in COVID-19. Study as a whole: Sites in the United States, Italy and Spain provided acute and convalescent COVID-19 samples.

Clones were read by immunoSEQ multiplex PCR, and TCRdb kept only the in-frame ones, dropping some. In the table there are approximately 500,000 clones, 88% of which are singletons. Among Cohort 3 donors, those recovered had two negative PCRs, clearance, or symptom resolution. With 0 bases removed from V and 1 base from J, the gap between germline ends came to 15 bases. The CDR3 has 17 amino acids. Looked up from germline, CDR1 is MGHRA and CDR2 is YSYEKL. The rearrangement joins TRBV4-1 to TRBJ1-1; D not certain. The clonotype originates from a woman aged 40 to 50 who had recovered from COVID-19. Sequenced: PBMCs or T cells enriched from blood (not recorded which). The CDR3 bases are TGCGCCAGCAGCCAAGATTCTCGAGACGGCGGGAACACTGAAGCTTTCTTT. Translated: CASSQDSRDGGNTEAFF.